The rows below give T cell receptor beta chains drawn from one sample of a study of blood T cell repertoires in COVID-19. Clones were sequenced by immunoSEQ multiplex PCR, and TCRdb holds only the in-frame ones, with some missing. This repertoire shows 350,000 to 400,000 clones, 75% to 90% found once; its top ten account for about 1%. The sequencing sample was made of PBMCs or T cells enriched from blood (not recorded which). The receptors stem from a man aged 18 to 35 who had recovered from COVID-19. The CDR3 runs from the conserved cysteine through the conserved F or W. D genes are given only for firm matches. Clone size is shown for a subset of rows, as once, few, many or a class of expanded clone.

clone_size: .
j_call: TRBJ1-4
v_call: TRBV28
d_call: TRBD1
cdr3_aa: CASRPVDRGEKLFF
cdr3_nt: TGTGCCAGCCGACCGGTCGACAGGGGGGAAAAACTGTTTTTT

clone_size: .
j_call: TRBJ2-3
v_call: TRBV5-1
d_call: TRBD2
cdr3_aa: CASSWTSGGAIADTQYF
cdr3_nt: TGCGCCAGCAGCTGGACTAGCGGGGGGGCCATTGCAGATACGCAGTATTTT

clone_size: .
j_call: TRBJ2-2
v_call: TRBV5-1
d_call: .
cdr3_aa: CASSLSASNTGELFF
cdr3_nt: TGCGCCAGCAGTCTTAGCGCCTCGAACACCGGGGAGCTGTTTTTT

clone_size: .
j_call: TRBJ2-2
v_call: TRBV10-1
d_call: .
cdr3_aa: CASSRQSNTGELFF
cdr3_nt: TGCGCCAGCAGTCGCCAGTCAAACACCGGGGAGCTGTTTTTT

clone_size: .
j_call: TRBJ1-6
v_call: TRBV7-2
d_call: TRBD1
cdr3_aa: CASSPGQGIPLHF
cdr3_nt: TGTGCCAGCAGCCCTGGACAGGGTATACCCCTCCACTTT

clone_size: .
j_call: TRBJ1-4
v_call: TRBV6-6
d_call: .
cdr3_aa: CASSYSRGSNNEKLFF
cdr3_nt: TGTGCCAGCAGTTACTCCCGGGGGAGTAATAATGAAAAACTGTTTTTT

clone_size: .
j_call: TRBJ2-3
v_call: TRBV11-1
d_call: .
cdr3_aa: CASTGYYTDTQYF
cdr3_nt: TGTGCCAGCACCGGGTATTACACAGATACGCAGTATTTT

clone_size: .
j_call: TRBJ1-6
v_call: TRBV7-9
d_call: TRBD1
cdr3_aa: CASSSTGTFSPLHF
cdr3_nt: TGTGCCAGCAGCTCGACAGGGACGTTCTCACCCCTCCACTTT

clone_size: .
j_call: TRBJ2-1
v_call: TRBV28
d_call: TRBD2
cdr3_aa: CASRVAGGGEQFF
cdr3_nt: TGTGCCAGCAGAGTAGCGGGAGGCGGGGAGCAGTTCTTC

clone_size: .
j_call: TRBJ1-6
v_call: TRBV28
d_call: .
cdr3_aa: CASSSGTFSTGNSPLHF
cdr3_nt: TGTGCCAGCAGTTCCGGGACATTCTCGACGGGGAATTCACCCCTCCACTTT

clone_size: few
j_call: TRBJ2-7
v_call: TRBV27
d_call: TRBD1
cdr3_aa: CASSPRGRGLNEQYF
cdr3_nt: TGTGCCAGCAGTCCTCGGGGCAGGGGGCTAAACGAGCAGTACTTC

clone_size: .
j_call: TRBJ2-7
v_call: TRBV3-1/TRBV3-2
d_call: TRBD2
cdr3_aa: CASSVASGGSYEQYF
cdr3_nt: TGTGCCAGCAGCGTGGCTAGCGGGGGGTCCTACGAGCAGTACTTC

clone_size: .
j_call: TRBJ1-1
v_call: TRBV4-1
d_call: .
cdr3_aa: CASSQERTEAFF
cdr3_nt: TGCGCCAGCAGCCAAGAGAGAACTGAAGCTTTCTTT

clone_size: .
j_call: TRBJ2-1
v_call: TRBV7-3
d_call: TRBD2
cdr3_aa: CASSMGLAGGLNEQFF
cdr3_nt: TGTGCCAGCAGCATGGGACTAGCGGGGGGTCTAAATGAGCAGTTCTTC

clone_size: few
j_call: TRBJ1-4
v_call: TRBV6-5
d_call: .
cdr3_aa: CASRSDGTTSEKLFF
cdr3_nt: TGTGCCAGCAGGAGTGACGGGACAACGTCAGAAAAACTGTTTTTT

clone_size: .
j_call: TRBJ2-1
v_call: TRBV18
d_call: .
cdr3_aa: CASSPTSYNEQFF
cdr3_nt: TGTGCCAGCTCACCTACCAGCTACAATGAGCAGTTCTTC

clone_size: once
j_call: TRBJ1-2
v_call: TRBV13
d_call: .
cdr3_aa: CASSLGGGGYTF
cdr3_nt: TGTGCCAGCAGCTTAGGCGGAGGGGGCTACACCTTC

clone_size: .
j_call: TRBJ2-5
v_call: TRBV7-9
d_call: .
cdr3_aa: CASSLGTEAQYF
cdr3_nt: TGTGCCAGCAGCTTAGGTACGGAGGCCCAGTACTTC

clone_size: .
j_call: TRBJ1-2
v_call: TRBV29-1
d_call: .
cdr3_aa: CSVEGPNYGYTF
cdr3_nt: TGCAGCGTGGAGGGTCCTAACTATGGCTACACCTTC

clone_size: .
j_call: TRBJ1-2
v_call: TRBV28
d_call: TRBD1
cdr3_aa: CASIPDRDHGYTF
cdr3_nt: TGTGCCAGCATCCCCGACAGGGATCATGGCTACACCTTC

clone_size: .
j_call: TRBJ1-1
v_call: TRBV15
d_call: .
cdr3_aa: CATSSGRDNTEAFF
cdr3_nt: TGTGCCACCAGCAGTGGGCGGGACAACACTGAAGCTTTCTTT

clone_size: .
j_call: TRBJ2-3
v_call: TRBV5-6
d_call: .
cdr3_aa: CASSLVGRRYDTQYF
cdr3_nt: TGTGCCAGCAGCTTGGTTGGGAGGCGGTACGATACGCAGTATTTT

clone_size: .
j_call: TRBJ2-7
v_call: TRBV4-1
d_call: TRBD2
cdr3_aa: CAPPRPGTSGFYEQYF
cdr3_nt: TGCGCCCCCCCCCGACCCGGGACTAGCGGGTTCTACGAGCAGTACTTC

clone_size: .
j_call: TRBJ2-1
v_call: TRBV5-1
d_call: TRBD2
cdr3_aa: CASSFKAGGQTNNEQFF
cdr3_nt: TGCGCCAGCAGCTTTAAAGCGGGGGGGCAAACCAACAATGAGCAGTTCTTC

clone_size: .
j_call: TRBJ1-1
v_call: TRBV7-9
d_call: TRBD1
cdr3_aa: CASSLDLSNRGVEAFF
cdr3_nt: TGTGCCAGCAGCTTAGATCTCTCTAACAGGGGGGTTGAAGCTTTCTTT

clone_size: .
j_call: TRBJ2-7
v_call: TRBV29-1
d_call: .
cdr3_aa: CSVADNYEQYF
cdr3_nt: TGCAGCGTGGCGGACAACTACGAGCAGTACTTC

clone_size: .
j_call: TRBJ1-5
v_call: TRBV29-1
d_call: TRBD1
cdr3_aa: CSVADRINQPQHF
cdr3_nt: TGCAGCGTCGCGGACAGGATAAATCAGCCCCAGCATTTT

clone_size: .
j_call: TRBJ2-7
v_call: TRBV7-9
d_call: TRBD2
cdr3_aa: CASGASGGPHEQYF
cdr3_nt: TGTGCCAGCGGTGCTAGCGGGGGTCCCCACGAGCAGTACTTC

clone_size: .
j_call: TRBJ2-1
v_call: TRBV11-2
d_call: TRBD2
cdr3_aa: CASSSRGGWPYNEQFF
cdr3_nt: TGTGCCAGCAGCTCCCGGGGGGGATGGCCCTACAATGAGCAGTTCTTC

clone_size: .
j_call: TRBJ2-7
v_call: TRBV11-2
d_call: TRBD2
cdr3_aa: CASSKTSVSSYEQYF
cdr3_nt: TGTGCCAGCAGCAAGACTAGCGTAAGCTCCTACGAGCAGTACTTC

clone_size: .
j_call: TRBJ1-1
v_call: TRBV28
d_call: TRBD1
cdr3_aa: CASSLRRQGAEAFF
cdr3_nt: TGTGCCAGCAGTTTACGACGACAGGGGGCTGAAGCTTTCTTT

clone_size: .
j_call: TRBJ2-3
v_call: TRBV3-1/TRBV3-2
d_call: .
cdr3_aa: CASSQDKGDTQYF
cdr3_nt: TGTGCCAGCAGCCAAGATAAGGGGGATACGCAGTATTTT

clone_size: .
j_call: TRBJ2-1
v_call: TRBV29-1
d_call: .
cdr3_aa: CSAVAETYNEQFF
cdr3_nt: TGCAGCGCCGTAGCGGAAACATACAATGAGCAGTTCTTC

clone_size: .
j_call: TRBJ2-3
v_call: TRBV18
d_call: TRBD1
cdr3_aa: CASSQRTGVRTDTQYF
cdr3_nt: TGTGCCAGCTCACAGAGGACAGGGGTACGCACAGATACGCAGTATTTT

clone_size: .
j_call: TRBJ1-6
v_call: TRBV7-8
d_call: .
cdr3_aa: CASSRGLNSPLHF
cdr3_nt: TGTGCCAGCAGCAGGGGCCTTAATTCACCCCTCCACTTT

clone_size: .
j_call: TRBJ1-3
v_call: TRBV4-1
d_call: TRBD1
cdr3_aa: CASSQGQGPAGNTIYF
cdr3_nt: TGCGCCAGCAGCCAGGGACAGGGGCCAGCGGGAAACACCATATATTTT

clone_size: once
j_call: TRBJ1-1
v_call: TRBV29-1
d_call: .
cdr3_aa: CSVEAGASTEAFF
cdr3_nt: TGCAGCGTTGAAGCAGGGGCGAGCACTGAAGCTTTCTTT

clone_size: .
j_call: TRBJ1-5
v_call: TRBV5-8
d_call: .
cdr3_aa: CASSLTANQPQHF
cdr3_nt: TGTGCCAGCAGCTTGACAGCTAATCAGCCCCAGCATTTT

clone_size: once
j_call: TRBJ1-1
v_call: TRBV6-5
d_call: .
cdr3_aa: CASGGEGPGAIEAFF
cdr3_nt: TGTGCCAGCGGGGGGGAAGGGCCCGGGGCCATAGAAGCTTTCTTT

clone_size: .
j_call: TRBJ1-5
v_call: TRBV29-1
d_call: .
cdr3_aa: CSVELVEGQPQHF
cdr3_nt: TGCAGCGTTGAACTTGTGGAGGGTCAGCCCCAGCATTTT

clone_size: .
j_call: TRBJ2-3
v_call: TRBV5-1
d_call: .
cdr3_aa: CASSLWGGAPTDTQYF
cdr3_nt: TGCGCCAGCAGCTTGTGGGGGGGGGCCCCTACAGATACGCAGTATTTT

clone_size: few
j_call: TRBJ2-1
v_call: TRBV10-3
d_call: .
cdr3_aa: CAISESTGSYNEQFF
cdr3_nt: TGTGCCATCAGTGAGTCGACGGGCTCCTACAATGAGCAGTTCTTC

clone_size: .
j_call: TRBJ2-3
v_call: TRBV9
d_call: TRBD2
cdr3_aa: CASSVVSGGYTDTQYF
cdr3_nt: TGTGCCAGCAGCGTAGTTAGCGGGGGTTACACAGATACGCAGTATTTT

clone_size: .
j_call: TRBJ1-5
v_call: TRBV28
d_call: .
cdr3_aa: CASKGGVERQPQHF
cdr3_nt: TGTGCCAGCAAAGGAGGAGTCGAACGTCAGCCCCAGCATTTT

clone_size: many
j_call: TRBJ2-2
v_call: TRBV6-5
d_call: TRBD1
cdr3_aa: CATDRGPNTGELFF
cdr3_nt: TGTGCCACCGACAGGGGGCCGAACACCGGGGAGCTGTTTTTT

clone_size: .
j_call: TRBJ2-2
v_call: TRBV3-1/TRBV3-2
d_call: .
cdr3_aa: CASTANTGELFF
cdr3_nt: TGTGCCAGCACCGCGAACACCGGGGAGCTGTTTTTT

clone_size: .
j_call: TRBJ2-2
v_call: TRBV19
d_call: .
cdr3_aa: CASSPPRGTGELFF
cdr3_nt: TGTGCCAGTAGTCCCCCGAGGGGGACCGGGGAGCTGTTTTTT

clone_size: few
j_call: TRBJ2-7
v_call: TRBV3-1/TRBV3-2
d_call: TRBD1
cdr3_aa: CASSQVGTGGSEQYF
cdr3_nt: TGTGCCAGCAGCCAAGTGGGGACAGGGGGCTCCGAGCAGTACTTC

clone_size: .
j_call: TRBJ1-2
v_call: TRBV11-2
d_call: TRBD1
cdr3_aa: CASSSPGGTGVLYGYTF
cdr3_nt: TGTGCCAGCAGCTCGCCGGGCGGGACAGGGGTCTTGTATGGCTACACCTTC

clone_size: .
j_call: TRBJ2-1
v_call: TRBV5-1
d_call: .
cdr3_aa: CASSLDTLLNEQFF
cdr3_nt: TGCGCCAGCAGCTTAGACACGCTGCTGAATGAGCAGTTCTTC

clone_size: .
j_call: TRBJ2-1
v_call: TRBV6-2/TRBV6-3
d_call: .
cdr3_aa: CASSYPRRGLFF
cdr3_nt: TGTGCCAGCAGTTATCCGCGTCGGGGTTTGTTCTTC

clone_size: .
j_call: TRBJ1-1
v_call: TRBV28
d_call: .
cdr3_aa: CASSFIDRNTEAFF
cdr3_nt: TGTGCCAGCAGTTTTATTGACAGGAACACTGAAGCTTTCTTT

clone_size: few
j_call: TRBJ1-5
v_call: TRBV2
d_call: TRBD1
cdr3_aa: CASRAHRGDNQPQHF
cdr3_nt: TGTGCCAGCAGAGCCCACAGGGGTGACAATCAGCCCCAGCATTTT

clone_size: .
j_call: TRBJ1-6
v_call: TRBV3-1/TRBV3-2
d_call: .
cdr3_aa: CASSQVLGRSNSPLHF
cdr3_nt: TGTGCCAGCAGCCAAGTTTTGGGGCGCAGTAATTCACCCCTCCACTTT